This is a list of T cell receptor beta chains from one sample in a study of T-cell memory formation after mild COVID-19. TCRdb ran MiXCR on the 5' RACE reads and lists one entry per CDR3 protein. This repertoire shows 350,000 or so distinct CDR3 sequences, 10% to 15% found once; its top ten account for over 20%. Source material: PBMCs or a T cell subset sorted from them (not recorded which). The receptors were sampled from a man aged 18-30 years who had mild COVID-19 (a few samples of this study predate the infection). Cell type and time point are not known. CDR3s include the opening cysteine and the closing phenylalanine or tryptophan. The D gene is left open where the match is weak. Clone size is given for some rows only: seen once, a few or many times, or a class if the clone is expanded.

abundance,v_gene,j_gene,len,d_gene,CDR3aa,CDR3nt
NA,TRBV18,TRBJ1-5,13,TRBD1,CASSRGGGEPQHF,TGTGCCAGCTCACGGGGAGGGGGCGAGCCCCAGCATTTT
few,TRBV12-3/TRBV12-4,TRBJ1-2,12,NA,CASSPRTSGYTF,TGTGCCAGCAGTCCGCGGACTTCTGGCTACACCTTC
NA,TRBV6-6,TRBJ2-1,16,TRBD2,CASSRLAGPPYNEQFF,TGTGCCAGCAGCAGACTAGCGGGGCCTCCCTACAATGAGCAGTTCTTC
NA,TRBV4-3,TRBJ1-1,15,NA,CASSQDRYFTSGAFF,TGCGCCAGCAGCCAAGATAGGTACTTCACCTCGGGAGCTTTCTTT
NA,TRBV6-6,TRBJ1-5,14,TRBD1,CASTAGGPNQPQHF,TGTGCCAGCACCGCAGGGGGCCCGAATCAGCCCCAGCATTTT
few,TRBV12-3/TRBV12-4,TRBJ1-6,11,NA,CASSFRGTLHF,TGTGCCAGCAGTTTTCGAGGAACCCTCCACTTT
NA,TRBV2,TRBJ1-2,13,NA,CASSYLPAHGYTF,TGTGCCAGCAGCTACCTGCCGGCCCATGGCTACACCTTC
NA,TRBV5-1,TRBJ2-2,12,NA,CASSLWNRELFF,TGCGCCAGCAGCTTGTGGAACAGGGAGCTGTTTTTT
few,TRBV20-1,TRBJ1-5,13,NA,CSADRGSNQPQHF,TGCAGTGCTGATCGGGGTAGCAATCAGCCCCAGCATTTT
medium-sized,TRBV7-9,TRBJ2-3,16,NA,CASSLVMEAGTDTQYF,TGTGCCAGCAGCTTAGTTATGGAGGCTGGCACAGATACGCAGTATTTT
NA,TRBV20-1,TRBJ2-6,13,NA,CSATSSGANVLTF,TGCAGTGCTACCAGCTCTGGGGCCAACGTCCTGACTTTC
few,TRBV18,TRBJ1-2,14,NA,CASSPVWTEYGYTF,TGTGCCAGCTCACCCGTCTGGACAGAGTATGGCTACACCTTC
few,TRBV6-6,TRBJ2-1,15,TRBD2,CASSRLGGGGYEQFF,TGTGCCAGCAGCCGCCTCGGCGGGGGGGGGTATGAGCAGTTCTTC
NA,TRBV24-1,TRBJ2-3,14,NA,CATSDFKSTDTQYF,TGTGCCACCAGTGATTTTAAGAGCACAGATACGCAGTATTTT
few,TRBV20-1,TRBJ2-1,13,TRBD2,CSASGGANNEQFF,TGCAGTGCTAGCGGGGGGGCGAACAATGAGCAGTTCTTC
NA,TRBV5-6,TRBJ1-2,11,TRBD1,CASSHRGGYTF,TGTGCCAGCAGCCACAGGGGCGGCTACACCTTC
NA,TRBV24-1,TRBJ1-5,22,TRBD1,CATSDFFIRGTGEIQGNQPQHF,TGTGCCACCAGTGATTTCTTTATCCGAGGAACAGGGGAGATTCAAGGCAATCAGCCCCAGCATTTT
NA,TRBV19,TRBJ1-1,15,NA,CASSTSGTRNTEAFF,TGTGCCAGTAGTACCTCCGGGACACGGAACACTGAAGCTTTCTTT
few,TRBV28,TRBJ1-1,22,TRBD1,CASSPAGQWQEDDFEPNTEAFF,TGTGCCAGCAGCCCGGCGGGACAGTGGCAAGAGGACGACTTCGAGCCGAACACTGAAGCTTTCTTT
few,TRBV15,TRBJ2-3,18,NA,CATSKAWGRGYSTDTQYF,TGTGCCACCAGCAAAGCCTGGGGCCGGGGGTATAGCACAGATACGCAGTATTTT
few,TRBV7-9,TRBJ2-7,17,NA,CASSLGFSGHRTYEQYF,TGTGCCAGCAGCTTAGGATTTTCGGGACATAGAACCTACGAGCAGTACTTC
many,TRBV4-3,TRBJ2-1,16,TRBD1,CASSQDRQGYYNEQFF,TGCGCCAGCAGCCAAGACCGACAGGGCTACTACAATGAGCAGTTCTTC
few,TRBV4-2,TRBJ1-2,14,NA,CASSQEGGRYGYTF,TGTGCCAGCAGCCAGGAGGGGGGACGATATGGCTACACCTTC
few,TRBV6-5,TRBJ2-1,12,NA,CASSPGQRVRFF,TGTGCCAGCTCACCGGGACAAAGGGTACGGTTCTTC
NA,TRBV3-1,TRBJ2-3,16,NA,CASSQDPGAGTDTQYF,TGTGCCAGCAGCCAAGATCCGGGGGCCGGCACAGATACGCAGTATTTT
few,TRBV4-3,TRBJ1-6,16,TRBD1,CASSQESQGNNSPLHF,TGCGCCAGCAGCCAAGAGTCACAGGGGAATAATTCACCCCTCCACTTT
NA,TRBV7-8,TRBJ2-1,13,NA,CASSLAGALEQFF,TGTGCCAGCAGCTTGGCGGGGGCCCTGGAGCAGTTCTTC
few,TRBV19,TRBJ2-5,12,NA,CASSRHGETQYF,TGTGCCAGTAGCCGCCACGGGGAGACCCAGTACTTC
few,TRBV9,TRBJ1-1,13,NA,CASSVGSATEAFF,TGTGCCAGCAGCGTTGGCAGTGCCACTGAAGCTTTCTTT